One and the same sample provided the 29 T cell receptor beta chains below, sequenced in a study of T cells after posttransplantation cyclophosphamide. Libraries were prepared by immunoSEQ multiplex PCR; TCRdb keeps only in-frame clonotypes and omits some of them. This sample yields approximately 45,000 clones, of which 80% to 95% are seen a single time; over 2% belongs to the top ten. Treatment was busulfan-fludarabine conditioning, a marrow graft, and cyclophosphamide on days +3 and +4. The starting material was PBMCs, obtained about 64 days after allogeneic stem cell transplant with posttransplant cyclophosphamide. These TCRs come from a male patient aged 55 to 70 who received an allogeneic stem cell transplant from a related donor and was CMV-positive. The T cells may come from the graft donor.

This clone appeared once. This chain uses TRBV5-1 with TRBJ2-2, with 7 bases fitting TRBD1. V lost 0 bases, J lost 3 bases, and 11 bases stayed unmatched. CDR1 and CDR2 from the germline V gene are SGHRS and YFSETQ. The CDR3 runs 18 residues. In DNA form, the CDR3 reads TGCGCCAGCAGCTTGGACCCAAGTAGGGGGCTGGACACCGGGGAGCTGTTTTTT. Protein sequence: CASSLDPSRGLDTGELFF.

This rearrangement joins TRBV7-9 to TRBJ1-1; 8 nucleotides line up with TRBD1. The CDR3 spans 13 residues. V was pared by 5 bases and J by 4 bases, with 3 bases of the junction left unmatched. CDR1 is SEHNR, CDR2 FQNEAQ, per germline (reference sequence). DNA of the CDR3: TGTGCCAGCAGCGTTGGACAGGGCACTGAAGCTTTCTTT. It is translated as CASSVGQGTEAFF.

The chain uses TRBV30 and TRBJ1-4; D perhaps matches TRBD1 (5 bases). The CDR3 extends over 14 amino acids. V was pared by 4 bases and J by 6 bases, with 15 bases between. Germline V gene data show CDR1 as GTSNPN and CDR2 as SVGIG (reference sequence). This CDR3 reads CAWKGVWDDEKLFF. Written as DNA, the CDR3 is TGTGCCTGGAAAGGGGTATGGGATGATGAAAAACTGTTTTTT.

In its sample, this clone was seen once. This chain joins TRBV5-5 and TRBJ2-2, with 7 nucleotides matching TRBD1. Germline loops: CDR1 SGHKS, CDR2 YYEKEE (reference sequence). V was pared by 7 bases and J by 4 bases, with 7 bases of the junction left unmatched. This CDR3 is 14 amino acids long. CDR3 sequence reads: CASGEGAATGELFF. CDR3 bases: TGTGCCAGCGGCGAGGGGGCGGCCACCGGGGAGCTGTTTTTT. Based on the CDR3 plus reference TRBV5-5 and TRBJ2-2, the full variable domain is DAGVTQSPTHLIKTRGQQVTLRCSPISGHKSVSWYQQVLGQGPQFIFQYYEKEERGRGNFPDRFSARQFPNYSSELNVNALLLGDSALYLCASGEGAATGELFFGEGSRLTVL.

The V and J genes are TRBV4-1 and TRBJ2-3; 7 bases agree with TRBD2. Germline CDR1 MGHRA, CDR2 YSYEKL. V trimming: 3 bases; J trimming: 4 bases; junction bases outside the gene matches: 10. The CDR3 is made up of 16 amino acids. Here the CDR3 reads CASSHDTATSSDTQYF. The CDR3 DNA is TGCGCCAGCAGCCATGATACAGCGACTAGCTCAGATACGCAGTATTTT.

The V and J genes are TRBV29-1 and TRBJ2-2, with D possibly being TRBD1 (6 bases). The CDR3 sequence is 14 residues long. Germline CDR1 and CDR2: SQVTM and ANQGSEA. The V gene lost 8 bases and the J gene lost 3 bases, with 16 bases spanning the gap. The CDR3 DNA sequence: TGCAGCACAAAAGGGACAAGCGACACCGGGGAGCTGTTTTTT. Its translation: CSTKGTSDTGELFF.

This clone has just one count. This chain connects TRBV11-2 to TRBJ2-3; TRBD2 aligns across 9 bases. Looked up from germline, CDR1 is SGHAT and CDR2 is FQNNGV. This CDR3 is built from 16 residues. V was clipped by 2 bases and J by 3 bases; unmatched bases: 6. The DNA for the CDR3 is TGTGCCAGCAGCTTATGGTTTAGCGGGGGAACAGATACGCAGTATTTT. As protein: CASSLWFSGGTDTQYF.

CDR3 sequence: CASSLLQVVSPLHF. Written as DNA, the CDR3 is TGTGCCAGCAGCTTACTCCAGGTAGTTTCACCCCTCCACTTT. This chain uses TRBV7-9 with TRBJ1-6; unclear D gene. Trimming took off 2 bases at V and 9 bases at J, with 11 bases between the two ends. This CDR3 is 14 amino acids long. Germline V gene lookup returns CDR1 SEHNR and CDR2 FQNEAQ (reference sequence).

The chain joins TRBV18 to TRBJ1-5; unclear D gene. The germline V gene encodes CDR1 KGHSH and CDR2 LQKENI. This CDR3 region has 15 residues. V gave up 2 bases and J gave up 7 bases, with 15 bases separating them. CDR3 DNA sequence: TGTGCCAGCTCACCAAGCAAGGAGGGAGTGCAGCCCCAGCATTTT. Protein: CASSPSKEGVQPQHF.

The rearrangement uses TRBV18 and TRBJ2-7, with TRBD1 matching over 10 bases. CDR3 size: 16 residues. The V gene end was trimmed by 0 bases and the J gene end by 4 bases; junction bases not matched to a gene: 6. Germline assignment: CDR1 KGHSH and CDR2 LQKENI. In DNA form, the CDR3 reads TGTGCCAGCTCACCACCGTCCGGGACAGGGGCATACGAGCAGTACTTC. Translated, it gives CASSPPSGTGAYEQYF.

This rearrangement joins TRBV5-1 to TRBJ1-4, with 7 bases that match TRBD1. The CDR3 totals 15 residues. The V gene's germline CDR1 is SGHRS and CDR2 YFSETQ. V shed 3 bases, J shed 5 bases, and the junction held 7 bases outside the gene matches. CDR3 amino acids: CASSSTGKGNEKLFF. In DNA, the CDR3 is TGCGCCAGCAGCTCGACAGGGAAGGGGAATGAAAAACTGTTTTTT.

The V and J genes are TRBV11-2 and TRBJ1-2; no clear D gene. Germline loops: CDR1 SGHAT, CDR2 FQNNGV. The CDR3 has 17 residues. The germline V and J ends were trimmed by 4 bases and 4 bases, with 22 bases remaining between them. CDR3 bases: TGTGCCAGCAGCTCTCTACGCTACGGACTCGAGGGCTATGGCTACACCTTC. Translating it yields CASSSLRYGLEGYGYTF.

This chain connects TRBV10-2 to TRBJ1-2; tentatively, D is TRBD1 (5 bases). The CDR3 length is 13 residues. The V and J ends lost 3 bases and 4 bases respectively, with 9 bases between them. Germline CDR1 WSHSY, CDR2 SAAADI. CDR3 loop: CASSDGTVYGYTF. The DNA for the CDR3 is TGCGCCAGCAGTGATGGGACTGTCTATGGCTACACCTTC.

The chain joins TRBV7-9 to TRBJ2-3; 13 bases line up with TRBD2. V gave up 5 bases and J gave up 6 bases; unmatched junction bases: 14. The CDR3 sequence is 18 residues long. The germline gives CDR1 SEHNR, CDR2 FQNEAQ (reference sequence). CDR3 in amino acids: CASSNTLGLAGVGDTQYF. The CDR3 DNA follows: TGTGCCAGCAGCAATACCTTAGGACTAGCGGGGGTAGGGGATACGCAGTATTTT.

CDR3 bases: TGTGCCAGCAGCCCCACGGGACAGGGGGCGCATGGCTACACCTTC. This codes for CASSPTGQGAHGYTF. The rearrangement links TRBV28 to TRBJ1-2, with 12 bases aligning to TRBD1. Losses at the gene ends were 6 bases for V and 6 bases for J; bases not matched to a gene: 8. CDR1 and CDR2 (germline): MDHEN, SYDVKM. The CDR3 consists of 15 residues.

In its sample, this clone was seen a few times. The chain carries TRBV2 and TRBJ1-2; TRBD1 aligns across 8 bases. Looked up from germline, CDR1 is SNHLY and CDR2 is FYNNEI. The CDR3 sequence is 14 residues long. Germline trimming cut 7 bases from V and 4 bases from J; bases unmatched to any gene: 8. CDR3 amino acids: CASTTGQGGYGYTF. The CDR3 nucleotides read TGTGCCAGCACCACTGGACAGGGAGGCTATGGCTACACCTTC.

The rearrangement links TRBV11-2 to TRBJ2-3, with D perhaps TRBD2 (6 bases). The CDR3 has 17 amino acids. Germline V gene sequence: CDR1 SGHAT, CDR2 FQNNGV. Trimming pared 1 base from V and 2 bases from J, leaving 16 bases between. CDR3 loop: CASSLVHPRGPTDTQYF. The CDR3 DNA reads TGTGCCAGCAGCTTAGTGCACCCGCGGGGACCCACAGATACGCAGTATTTT.

The V call is TRBV9, the J call TRBJ1-1; 8 bases are a match to TRBD1. V dropped 3 bases and J dropped 12; count of bases not matched to a gene: 19. Germline-derived CDR1 and CDR2 are SGDLS and YYNGEE. The CDR3 spans 16 residues. In DNA, the CDR3 is TGTGCCAGCAGCGCCCATAGGGGACAGGCGGCACGCGGGACTTTCTTT. This translates into CASSAHRGQAARGTFF.

The chain carries TRBV7-8 and TRBJ1-1, with D perhaps matching TRBD1 (6 bases). The CDR3 length is 14 residues. The ends were cut back, 5 bases at V and 4 bases at J, with 14 bases in the middle. The germline V gene has CDR1 SGHVS and CDR2 FQNEAQ. CDR3: CASSPGDRRTEAFF. The CDR3 DNA follows: TGTGCCAGCAGCCCAGGGGACCGACGCACTGAAGCTTTCTTT.

This clone has a handful of counts. This chain links TRBV12-5 with TRBJ2-1, with TRBD2 identical over 15 bases. V lost 7 bases to trimming and J lost 8 bases; unmatched junction nucleotides: 3. Germline CDR1 reads LGHNT; CDR2 reads FRNRAP. The CDR3 totals 14 residues. The CDR3 nucleotides are TGTGCTAGTGTTGGACTAGCGGGGGGGGATGAGCAGTTCTTC. It yields the protein CASVGLAGGDEQFF.

This sequence joins TRBV30 and TRBJ2-4; a weak D match, TRBD2 (5 bases). The CDR3 length is 14 residues. V was pared by 2 bases and J by 2 bases, with 10 bases between. Germline-derived CDR1 and CDR2 are GTSNPN and SVGIG (reference sequence). This chain's CDR3 is CAWSLTGTKNIQYF. CDR3 in DNA: TGTGCCTGGAGTTTGACGGGGACCAAAAACATTCAGTACTTC.

The chain is built from TRBV5-4 and TRBJ1-4; weak D call: TRBD1 (6 bases). V was shortened by 5 bases and J by 2 bases, with 13 bases between the two germline ends. CDR3 length: 15 residues. CDR1 is SGHNT, CDR2 YYREEE, per germline (reference sequence). In nucleotides, the CDR3 is TGTGCCAGCAGGGAGGGGGGGAGCACTAATGAAAAACTGTTTTTT. It translates to CASREGGSTNEKLFF.

The chain carries TRBV7-9 and TRBJ1-2; D remains unclear. CDR1 is SEHNR and CDR2 is FQNEAQ in the germline V gene (reference sequence). The CDR3 loop spans 14 amino acids. V shed 5 bases and J shed 0 bases, with 10 bases lying between them. CDR3 protein: CASSPYTANYGYTF. DNA for the CDR3: TGTGCCAGCAGCCCTTACACAGCTAACTATGGCTACACCTTC.

The chain uses TRBV9 and TRBJ2-1; D unclear. Germline CDR1 and CDR2: SGDLS and YYNGEE. The length of the CDR3 is 16 residues. The ends were cut back, 4 bases at V and 0 bases at J, with 14 bases in the middle. DNA of the CDR3: TGTGCCAGCAGCCCTGGAGCCCGTAGCTCCTACAATGAGCAGTTCTTC. Translation gives CASSPGARSSYNEQFF. The full variable domain, in which reference TRBV9 and TRBJ2-1 provide the parts outside the CDR3, is DSGVTQTPKHLITATGQRVTLRCSPRSGDLSVYWYQQSLDQGLQFLIQYYNGEERAKGNILERFSAQQFPDLHSELNLSSLELGDSALYFCASSPGARSSYNEQFFGPGTRLTVL.

This clone has only one observation. The V call is TRBV28, the J call TRBJ2-3; D may be TRBD2 (7 bases). The CDR3 totals 15 residues. The germline V gene encodes CDR1 MDHEN and CDR2 SYDVKM. V was trimmed by 3 bases and J by 4 bases, leaving 14 bases between them. The chain's CDR3 is CASSFGGGAADTQYF. CDR3 coding DNA: TGTGCCAGCAGTTTTGGTGGGGGGGCCGCAGATACGCAGTATTTT.

CDR3 loop: CASSLRDRGNQPQHF. DNA of the CDR3: TGTGCCAGCAGTTTACGGGACAGGGGGAATCAGCCCCAGCATTTT. This chain connects TRBV2 to TRBJ1-5; 11 nucleotides match TRBD1. Germline CDR1 is SNHLY and CDR2 is FYNNEI. V was clipped by 5 bases and J by 4 bases; unmatched bases: 4. This CDR3 region has 15 residues. Full variable domain (outside the CDR3, taken from reference TRBV2 and TRBJ1-5): EPEVTQTPSHQVTQMGQEVILRCVPISNHLYFYWYRQILGQKVEFLVSFYNNEISEKSEIFDDQFSVERPDGSNFTLKIRSTKLEDSAMYFCASSLRDRGNQPQHFGDGTRLSIL.

The chain is built from TRBV7-8 and TRBJ2-1; D uncertain. The germline V and J ends were trimmed by 5 bases and 9 bases, with 17 bases remaining between them. Per the germline V gene, CDR1 is SGHVS and CDR2 is FQNEAQ. The CDR3 spans 14 residues. CDR3 region: CASSVVRTGSEQFF. The CDR3 DNA follows: TGTGCCAGCAGCGTGGTCCGTACGGGTAGTGAGCAGTTCTTC.

This chain connects TRBV9 to TRBJ1-6; D remains unclear. The CDR3 has 19 residues. The germline V gene has CDR1 SGDLS and CDR2 YYNGEE. Trimming cost V 4 bases and J 0 bases, with 20 bases left between them. CDR3: CASSNIPPGRSSYNSPLHF. CDR3 in DNA: TGTGCCAGCAGCAATATCCCCCCGGGAAGGAGCTCCTATAATTCACCCCTCCACTTT.

The chain links TRBV5-1 to TRBJ2-3, with D unresolved. V shed 7 bases and J shed 0 bases, with 12 bases lying between them. Germline V CDR1 and CDR2: SGHRS, YFSETQ. This CDR3 has 14 residues. The CDR3 reads CASRQRSSTDTQYF. In DNA form, the CDR3 reads TGCGCCAGCCGACAACGTTCTAGCACAGATACGCAGTATTTT.